A single sample gave rise to the 5 T cell receptor beta chains below, sequenced in a study of T cells in Graves' hyperthyroidism and ophthalmopathy. Amplification of TCR beta CDR3 regions was performed using RNA transcripts as template. An initial round of RT-PCR targeting the TCR CDR3 relied on the HTBI primer set. TCRdb reprocessed the multiplex PCR reads with MiXCR, giving one entry per CDR3 protein. The top ten clones hold around 30% of a sample with 600,000 to 800,000 distinct CDR3 sequences, around a third of them seen once. Sequencing input: blood. These receptor sequences come from a middle-aged woman with Graves' hyperthyroidism.

This clonotype was counted many times. The CDR3 DNA sequence: TGTGCCAGTCCCCGCCCGGGGGTCCCTCACTATGGCTACACCTTC. Protein sequence: CASPRPGVPHYGYTF. The rearrangement uses TRBV19 and TRBJ1-2, with D possibly being TRBD1 (5 bases). This CDR3 contains 15 residues. The V gene's germline CDR1 is LNHDA and CDR2 SQIVND (reference sequence). With 8 bases removed from V and 3 bases from J, the gap between germline ends came to 19 bases.

The chain couples TRBV28 to TRBJ2-7; D gene unclear. The CDR3 is 12 amino acids. Trimming removed 4 bases at V and 1 base at J, with 5 bases between. Germline V CDR1 and CDR2: MDHEN, SYDVKM. The DNA for the CDR3 is TGTGCCAGCAGTTGGGGTTCCTACGAGCAGTACTTC. The encoded protein is CASSWGSYEQYF. Full variable domain (outside the CDR3, taken from reference TRBV28 and TRBJ2-7): DVKVTQSSRYLVKRTGEKVFLECVQDMDHENMFWYRQDPGLGLRLIYFSYDVKMKEKGDIPEGYSVSREKKERFSLILESASTNQTSMYLCASSWGSYEQYFGPGTRLTVT.

In this sample, this clonotype turned up a few times. The V gene is TRBV27, the J gene TRBJ2-7; D may correspond to TRBD1 or TRBD2 (5 bases each). The CDR3 runs to 15 residues. Trimming took off 5 bases at V and 3 bases at J, with 17 bases between the two ends. Looked up from germline, CDR1 is MNHEY and CDR2 is SMNVEV (reference sequence). For the CDR3, the DNA is TGTGCCAGCAGTCACGTGGGAGACAGAGACTACGAGCAGTACTTC. It is translated as CASSHVGDRDYEQYF.

To note about this clonotype: A much larger clone lies one base from this, so it may be a read error. J is TRBJ1-1 and V is TRBV5-1; D is perhaps TRBD1 (6 bases). V lost 2 bases, J lost 3 bases, and 17 bases lay in between. The CDR3 length is 16 residues. CDR1 is SGHRS, CDR2 YFSETQ, per germline. DNA for the CDR3: TGCGCCAGCAGCTTACAGGGCACGCAGGTGGACACTGAAGCTTTCTTT. Amino acid sequence: CASSLQGTQVDTEAFF.

The chain joins TRBV9 to TRBJ2-2; 8 bases agree with TRBD2. Trimming cost V 4 bases and J 3 bases; bases outside gene matches: 5. Per the germline V gene, CDR1 is SGDLS and CDR2 is YYNGEE. This CDR3 is built from 15 residues. In DNA form, the CDR3 reads TGTGCCAGCAGCATAGCGGGATTGGACACCGGGGAGCTGTTTTTT. Encoded protein: CASSIAGLDTGELFF.